This entry concerns a single T cell receptor (beta chain). Beta-chain TCR CDR3 regions were amplified from RNA transcripts. Investigators did first-round RT-PCR with HTBI primers, then second-round multiplex PCR. MiXCR was run by TCRdb on the multiplex PCR reads, yielding one entry per CDR3 protein. Altogether over a million distinct CDR3 sequences are present, about two fifths being singletons, with the ten largest covering approximately 10%. The data derive from a study of Graves' ophthalmopathy and Graves' hyperthyroidism. With 5 bases clipped from V and 6 bases from J, the junction kept 5 bases outside the gene matches. The CDR3 sequence is 14 residues long. The germline gives CDR1 MNHEY, CDR2 SVGAGI. Other autoimmune disease, uncontrolled infection, pregnancy and lactation led to exclusion.

The sequence was obtained from an adult man with Graves' hyperthyroidism. This chain connects TRBV6-5 to TRBJ2-7; 12 bases fit TRBD2. The sample comprised peripheral blood or thyroid tissue (not recorded which). The chain's CDR3 is CASSTLAGGREQYF. The DNA for the CDR3 is TGTGCCAGCAGTACTCTAGCGGGGGGGCGCGAGCAGTACTTC.